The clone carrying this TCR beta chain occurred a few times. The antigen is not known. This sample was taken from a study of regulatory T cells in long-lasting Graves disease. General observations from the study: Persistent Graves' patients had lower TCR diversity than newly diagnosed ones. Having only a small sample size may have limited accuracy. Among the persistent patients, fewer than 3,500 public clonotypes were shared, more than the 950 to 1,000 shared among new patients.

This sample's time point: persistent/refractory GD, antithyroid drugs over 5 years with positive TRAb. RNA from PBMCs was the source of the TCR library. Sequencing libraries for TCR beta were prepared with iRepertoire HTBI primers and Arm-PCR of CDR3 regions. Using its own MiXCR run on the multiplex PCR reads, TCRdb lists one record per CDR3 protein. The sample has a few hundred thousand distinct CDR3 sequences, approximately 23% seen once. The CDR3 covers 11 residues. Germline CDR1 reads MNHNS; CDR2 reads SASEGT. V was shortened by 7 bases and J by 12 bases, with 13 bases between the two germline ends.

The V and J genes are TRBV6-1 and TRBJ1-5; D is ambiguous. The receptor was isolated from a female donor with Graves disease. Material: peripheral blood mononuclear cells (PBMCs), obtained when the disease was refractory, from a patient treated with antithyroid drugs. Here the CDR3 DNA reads TGTGCCAGCACGAGAACGGGTGGCCAGCATTTT. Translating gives CASTRTGGQHF.